The following is a T cell receptor beta chain sequence with its context. The antigen is not known. Pre-culture CD4+ samples were sequenced deeply, targeting 150,000 to 250,000 T cell genomes. Assay: immunoSEQ multiplex PCR; the TCRdb copy retains only in-frame clones and omits some. There are approximately 100,000 clones in the sample; approximately 89% occur only once, and 1.5% to 2% lies in the top ten. Purity of the untouched CD4+ T cells was roughly 98%. The data belong to a study of T cell repertoires and HLA-DP antigens. After removal of 7 bases from V and 9 bases from J, the junction contained 12 bases not matched to a gene. The CDR3 is 14 amino acids. Germline V gene data show CDR1 as LNHDA and CDR2 as SQIVND (reference sequence). Study-wide points: Naive and memory CD4+ repertoires were not analysed separately.

Material: CD4+ T cells from PBMCs. This receptor was identified in a man aged 50-60 years in good health and CMV-seronegative. The chain links TRBV19 to TRBJ2-1; 7 nucleotides align to TRBD2. CDR3 sequence reads: CASTQRDYVSEQFF. Here the CDR3 DNA reads TGTGCCAGTACCCAACGGGACTACGTTAGTGAGCAGTTCTTC.